A single sample is the source of the 21 T cell receptor beta chains below, sequenced in a study. TRBV12-4/TRBJ1-2 clonotypes were amplified with adaptor-ligated barcode primers. TCRdb re-called the multiplex PCR reads with MiXCR, one entry per CDR3 protein. The repertoire includes about 690 distinct CDR3 sequences, about a tenth of them detected once, and about 12% sits in the top ten. The sorted Tregs were CD4+CD25+CD127-/low cells. Sequenced input: Tregs sorted from blood. The receptors were gathered from a female donor with breast cancer.

This clonotype is hyperexpanded within its sample. V gene TRBV12-3 or TRBV12-4 combines with J gene TRBJ1-2; 7 nucleotides line up with TRBD1. V was clipped by 6 bases and J by 1 base; unmatched bases: 5. This CDR3 has 14 amino acids. CDR3 amino acids: CASSGTVFNYGYTF. For the CDR3, the DNA is TGTGCCAGCAGCGGGACAGTCTTTAACTATGGCTACACCTTC.

This clonotype is deemed large. The chain links TRBV12-3 or TRBV12-4 to TRBJ1-2; D unclear. The CDR3 loop spans 13 amino acids. Trimming cost V 6 bases and J 1 base, with 9 bases left between them. The CDR3 DNA is TGTGCCAGCAGCCCCAATCTTAACTATGGCTACACCTTC. This gives the protein CASSPNLNYGYTF.

This clonotype counts as large. The chain recombines TRBV12-3 or TRBV12-4 with TRBJ1-2; the match to TRBD1 covers 8 bases. The V gene end was trimmed by 6 bases and the J gene end by 8 bases; junction bases not matched to a gene: 8. There are 13 residues in the CDR3. This chain's CDR3 is CASSVDRGDGYTF. CDR3 in DNA: TGTGCCAGCAGCGTAGACAGGGGCGACGGCTACACCTTC.

This clonotype is large within its sample. One junction end does not reproduce the germline sequence, and a read error may be involved. J is TRBJ1-2 and V is TRBV12-3 or TRBV12-4, with TRBD1 matching 9 bases. The CDR3 extends over 11 amino acids. The CDR3 sequence is CASIPDRGFTF. CDR3 bases: TGTGCCAGCATCCCGGACAGGGGCTTCACCTTC.

This clonotype has a single count. One end of the junction fails to match germline, which may point to a read error. The chain carries TRBV12-3 or TRBV12-4 and TRBJ1-2; D unresolved. The CDR3 is 10 amino acids. CDR3 DNA: TGTGCCTATGCAGCTCCGGCGCACAACTTC. Protein: CAYAAPAHNF.

In its sample, this clonotype ranks as large (0.1 to 1%). The chain has TRBV12-3 or TRBV12-4 and TRBJ1-2; maybe TRBD1 (5 bases). V lost 5 bases and J 8 bases, leaving 12 bases between the germline ends. The CDR3 has 12 residues. The CDR3 region is CASSPGRLGYTF. The CDR3 DNA reads TGTGCCAGCAGTCCGGGACGGCTAGGCTACACCTTC.

By sample fraction, this clonotype is large (0.1 to 1%). The chain recombines TRBV12-3 or TRBV12-4 with TRBJ1-2, with D unresolved. V was clipped by 5 bases and J by 8 bases, with 12 bases between them. The CDR3 length is 12 residues. The DNA for the CDR3 is TGTGCCAGCAGTAAGGACGTGAAAGGCTACACCTTC. Protein sequence: CASSKDVKGYTF.

The chain carries TRBV12-3 or TRBV12-4 and TRBJ1-2; D is unclear. The CDR3 totals 13 residues. Trimming removed 3 bases from V and 3 bases from J, with 8 bases in between. The CDR3 DNA follows: TGTGCCAGCAGTTTCTCTACAGACTATGGCTACACCTTC. Translating gives CASSFSTDYGYTF.

This clonotype is deemed large (0.1 to 1%). The V gene is TRBV12-3 or TRBV12-4, the J gene TRBJ1-2, with D uncertain. This CDR3 is 14 amino acids long. With 2 bases removed from V and 3 bases from J, the gap between germline ends came to 10 bases. The CDR3 nucleotides read TGTGCCAGCAGTTTACGAGTGGCAGACTATGGCTACACCTTC. Translating gives CASSLRVADYGYTF.

This clonotype is deemed large. The chain has TRBV12-3 or TRBV12-4 and TRBJ1-2; the match to TRBD1 covers 7 bases. The ends lost 6 bases at V and 5 bases at J; junction bases unmatched: 12. This CDR3 is 15 amino acids long. CDR3 protein: CASSWGTGALYGYTF. In DNA, the CDR3 is TGTGCCAGCAGCTGGGGAACAGGGGCCTTGTATGGCTACACCTTC.

By frequency in the sample, this clonotype is medium-sized. The chain employs TRBV12-3 or TRBV12-4 and TRBJ1-2; D uncertain. The CDR3 sequence is 13 residues long. Between the trimmed V and J ends, which lost 8 bases and 1 base, there was a span of 11 bases. Written as DNA, the CDR3 is TGTGCCAGCGTGAGAGGGCATAACTATGGCTACACCTTC. Amino acids: CASVRGHNYGYTF.

This clonotype has only a few counts. The chain recombines TRBV12-3 or TRBV12-4 with TRBJ1-2; D gene unclear. V was pared by 6 bases and J by 4 bases, with 9 bases between. This CDR3 comprises 12 residues. The CDR3 nucleotides read TGTGCCAGCAGCTCCAGGTCCTATGGCTACACCTTC. Protein sequence: CASSSRSYGYTF.

In this sample, this clonotype is large (0.1 to 1%). J is TRBJ1-2 and V is TRBV12-3 or TRBV12-4; no clear D gene. V was pared by 2 bases and J by 2 bases, with 6 bases between. CDR3 length equals 13 residues. The CDR3 region has the DNA TGTGCCAGCAGTTTAAGAGTAAACTATGGCTACACCTTC. Translated: CASSLRVNYGYTF.

By its share, this clonotype is large (0.1 to 1%). The J gene is TRBJ1-2, the V gene TRBV12-3 or TRBV12-4, with D unresolved. The CDR3 spans 13 residues. V lost 5 bases and J 2 bases, leaving 9 bases between the germline ends. CDR3 DNA: TGTGCCAGCAGTCCGGTAGGGAACTATGGCTACACCTTC. Translation gives CASSPVGNYGYTF.

This clonotype is termed large. The chain joins TRBV12-3 or TRBV12-4 to TRBJ1-2; possible D gene TRBD1, 5 bases. Deletions cut 5 bases from V and 2 bases from J, with 15 bases between. This CDR3 is built from 15 residues. CDR3 coding DNA: TGTGCCAGCAGTACCCGGGGACTGATGAACTATGGCTACACCTTC. It yields the protein CASSTRGLMNYGYTF.

Relative to its sample, this clonotype is large. The chain has TRBV12-3 or TRBV12-4 and TRBJ1-2; D not resolved. The germline V and J ends were trimmed by 1 base and 4 bases, with 1 base remaining between them. The CDR3 runs to 11 residues. The CDR3 region is CASSLGYGYTF. The DNA of the CDR3 is TGTGCCAGCAGTTTAGGCTATGGCTACACCTTC.

V is TRBV12-3 or TRBV12-4 and J is TRBJ1-2; D is unclear. This CDR3 has 13 amino acids. V was trimmed by 7 bases and J by 4 bases, leaving 13 bases between them. Here the CDR3 reads CASMSYRFYGYTF. CDR3 DNA sequence: TGTGCCAGCATGTCGTACAGATTCTATGGCTACACCTTC.

In its sample, this clonotype was seen a few times. This rearrangement joins TRBV12-3 or TRBV12-4 to TRBJ1-2; the D is unclear. Trimming cost V 2 bases and J 8 bases, with 12 bases left between them. The CDR3 is 13 residues long. CDR3 nucleotide sequence: TGTGCCAGCAGTTTAATCAGCGGACTCGGCTACACCTTC. Its translation is CASSLISGLGYTF.

In this sample, this clonotype is large. The rearrangement joins TRBV12-3 or TRBV12-4 to TRBJ1-2; possible D gene TRBD1, 6 bases. V was pared by 5 bases and J by 2 bases, with 9 bases between. The CDR3 consists of 13 residues. Written as DNA, the CDR3 is TGTGCCAGCAGTGACAGGCCGAACTATGGCTACACCTTC. Translated, it gives CASSDRPNYGYTF.

V is TRBV12-3 or TRBV12-4 and J is TRBJ1-2; no definite D call. The CDR3 contains 16 residues. V was pared by 3 bases and J by 0 bases, with 14 bases between. The CDR3 DNA reads TGTGCCAGCAGTTTTGGTATGACACCAGCTAACTATGGCTACACCTTC. Its translation is CASSFGMTPANYGYTF.

There are a few counts of this clonotype. The chain joins TRBV12-3 or TRBV12-4 to TRBJ1-2, with D uncertain. Trimming left V 6 bases short and J 5 bases short, with 13 bases between. This CDR3 region has 13 residues. The CDR3 DNA follows: TGTGCCAGCAGCCCCGACCGGGTATATGGCTACACCTTC. Its translation is CASSPDRVYGYTF.